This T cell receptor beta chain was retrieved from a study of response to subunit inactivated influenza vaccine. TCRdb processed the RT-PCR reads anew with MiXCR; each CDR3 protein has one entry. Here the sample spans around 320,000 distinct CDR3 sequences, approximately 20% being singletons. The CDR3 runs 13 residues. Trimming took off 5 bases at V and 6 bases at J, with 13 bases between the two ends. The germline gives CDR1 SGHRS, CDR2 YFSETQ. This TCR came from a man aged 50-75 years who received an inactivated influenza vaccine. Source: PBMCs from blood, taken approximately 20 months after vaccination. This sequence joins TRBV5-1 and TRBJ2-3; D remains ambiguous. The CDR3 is CASRGDDGDTQYF. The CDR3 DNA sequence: TGCGCCAGCAGAGGTGACGACGGGGATACGCAGTATTTT.